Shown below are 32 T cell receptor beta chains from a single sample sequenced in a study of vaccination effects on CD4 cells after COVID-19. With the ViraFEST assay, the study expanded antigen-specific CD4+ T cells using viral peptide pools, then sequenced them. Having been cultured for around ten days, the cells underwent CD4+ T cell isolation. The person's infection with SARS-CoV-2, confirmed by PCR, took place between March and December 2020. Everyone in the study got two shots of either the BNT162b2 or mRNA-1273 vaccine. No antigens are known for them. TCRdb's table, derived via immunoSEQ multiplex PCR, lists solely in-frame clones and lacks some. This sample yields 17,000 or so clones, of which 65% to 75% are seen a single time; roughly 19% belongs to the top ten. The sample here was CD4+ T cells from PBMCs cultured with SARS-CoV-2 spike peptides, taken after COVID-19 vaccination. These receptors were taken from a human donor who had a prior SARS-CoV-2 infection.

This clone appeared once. CDR3 bases: TGTGCCAGCAGCCGACAGCTTGAGCAGTTCTTC. Residues: CASSRQLEQFF. The rearrangement links TRBV7-2 to TRBJ2-1, with D perhaps TRBD1 (5 bases). Germline loops: CDR1 SGHTA, CDR2 FQGNSA. Trimming took 5 bases from V and 9 from J, leaving 8 bases between them. The CDR3 sequence is 11 residues long. Full variable domain (remainder filled in from reference TRBV7-2 and TRBJ2-1): GAGVSQSPSNKVTEKGKDVELRCDPISGHTALYWYRQSLGQGLEFLIYFQGNSAPDKSGLPSDRFSAERTGGSVSTLTIQRTQQEDSAVYLCASSRQLEQFFGPGTRLTVL.

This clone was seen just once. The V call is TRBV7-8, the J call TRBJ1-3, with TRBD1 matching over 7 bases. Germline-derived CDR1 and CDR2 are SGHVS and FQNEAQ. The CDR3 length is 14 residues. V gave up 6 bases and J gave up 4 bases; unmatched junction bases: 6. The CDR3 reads CASSQTGLGNTIYF. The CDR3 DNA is TGTGCCAGCAGTCAGACAGGGTTAGGAAACACCATATATTTT.

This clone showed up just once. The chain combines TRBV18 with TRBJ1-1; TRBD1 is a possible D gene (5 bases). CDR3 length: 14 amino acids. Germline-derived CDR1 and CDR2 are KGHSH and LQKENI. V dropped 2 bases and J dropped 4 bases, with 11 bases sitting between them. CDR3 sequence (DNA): TGTGCCAGCTCACCAAGGGACCCGAGCACTGAAGCTTTCTTT. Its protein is CASSPRDPSTEAFF.

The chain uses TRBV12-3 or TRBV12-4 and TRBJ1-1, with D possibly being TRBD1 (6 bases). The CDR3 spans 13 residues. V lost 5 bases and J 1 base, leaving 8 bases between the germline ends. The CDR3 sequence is CASSGQQNTEAFF. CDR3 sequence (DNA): TGTGCCAGCAGTGGACAGCAGAACACTGAAGCTTTCTTT.

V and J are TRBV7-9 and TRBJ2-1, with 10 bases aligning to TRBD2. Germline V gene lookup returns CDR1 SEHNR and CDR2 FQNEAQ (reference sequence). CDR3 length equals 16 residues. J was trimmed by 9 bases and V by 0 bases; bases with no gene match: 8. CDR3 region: CASSLALAGEVVEQFF. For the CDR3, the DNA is TGTGCCAGCAGCTTAGCTCTAGCGGGAGAGGTAGTTGAGCAGTTCTTC.

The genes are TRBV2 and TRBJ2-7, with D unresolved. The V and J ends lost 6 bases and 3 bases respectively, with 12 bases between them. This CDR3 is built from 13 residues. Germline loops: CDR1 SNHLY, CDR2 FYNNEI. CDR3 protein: CASSTETYYEQYF. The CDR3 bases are TGTGCCAGCAGCACGGAAACCTACTACGAGCAGTACTTC.

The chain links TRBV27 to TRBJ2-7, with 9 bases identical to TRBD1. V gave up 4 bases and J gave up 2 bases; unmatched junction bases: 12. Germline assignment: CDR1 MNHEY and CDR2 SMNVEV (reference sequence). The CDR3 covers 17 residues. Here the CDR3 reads CASSYRGHGTGTYEQYF. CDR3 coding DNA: TGTGCCAGCAGTTACCGGGGGCACGGGACAGGGACCTACGAGCAGTACTTC.

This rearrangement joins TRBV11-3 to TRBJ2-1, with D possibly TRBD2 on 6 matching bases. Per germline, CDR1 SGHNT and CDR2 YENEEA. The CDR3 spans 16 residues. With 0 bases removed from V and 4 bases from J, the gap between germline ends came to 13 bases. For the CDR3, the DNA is TGTGCCAGCAGCTTAGATTCGGCGGGACTTTACAATGAGCAGTTCTTC. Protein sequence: CASSLDSAGLYNEQFF.

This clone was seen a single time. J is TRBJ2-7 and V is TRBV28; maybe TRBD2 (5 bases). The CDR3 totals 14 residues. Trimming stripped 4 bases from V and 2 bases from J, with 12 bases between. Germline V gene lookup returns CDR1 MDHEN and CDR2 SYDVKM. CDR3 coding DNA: TGTGCCAGCAGTTCCGGACTTAGCGCCTACGAGCAGTACTTC. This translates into CASSSGLSAYEQYF. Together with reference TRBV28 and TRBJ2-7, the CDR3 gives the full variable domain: DVKVTQSSRYLVKRTGEKVFLECVQDMDHENMFWYRQDPGLGLRLIYFSYDVKMKEKGDIPEGYSVSREKKERFSLILESASTNQTSMYLCASSSGLSAYEQYFGPGTRLTVT.

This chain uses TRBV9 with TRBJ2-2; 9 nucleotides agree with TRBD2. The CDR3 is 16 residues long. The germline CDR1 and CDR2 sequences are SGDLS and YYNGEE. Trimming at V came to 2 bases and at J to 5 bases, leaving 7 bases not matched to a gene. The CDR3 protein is CASSVLGLATTGELFF. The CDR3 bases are TGTGCCAGCAGCGTTCTGGGACTAGCCACAACCGGGGAGCTGTTTTTT.

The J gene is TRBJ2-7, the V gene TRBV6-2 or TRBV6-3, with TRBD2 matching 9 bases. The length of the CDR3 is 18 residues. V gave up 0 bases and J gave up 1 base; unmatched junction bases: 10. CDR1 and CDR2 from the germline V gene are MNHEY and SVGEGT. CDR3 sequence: CASSYSGASGKPSYEQYF. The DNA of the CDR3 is TGTGCCAGCAGTTACTCGGGCGCTAGCGGGAAACCTTCCTACGAGCAGTACTTC.

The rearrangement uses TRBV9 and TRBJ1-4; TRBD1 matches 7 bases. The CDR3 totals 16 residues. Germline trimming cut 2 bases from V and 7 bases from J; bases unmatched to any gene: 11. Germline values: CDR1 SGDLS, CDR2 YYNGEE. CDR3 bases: TGTGCCAGCAGCGTGAGACAGGGAGGGCTCGGTGAAAAACTGTTTTTT. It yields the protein CASSVRQGGLGEKLFF.

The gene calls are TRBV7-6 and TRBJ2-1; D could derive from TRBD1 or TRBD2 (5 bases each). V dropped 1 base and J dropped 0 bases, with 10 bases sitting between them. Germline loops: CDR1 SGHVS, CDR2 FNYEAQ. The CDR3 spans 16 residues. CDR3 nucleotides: TGTGCCAGCAGCTTAGGGAAGGGGAGCTCCTACAATGAGCAGTTCTTC. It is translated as CASSLGKGSSYNEQFF.

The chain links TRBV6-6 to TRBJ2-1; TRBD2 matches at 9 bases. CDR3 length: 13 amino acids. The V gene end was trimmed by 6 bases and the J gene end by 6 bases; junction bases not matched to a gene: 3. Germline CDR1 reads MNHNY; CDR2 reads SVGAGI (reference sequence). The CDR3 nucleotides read TGTGCCAGCAGGCGGGGGGGGGTCAATGAGCAGTTCTTC. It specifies CASRRGGVNEQFF.

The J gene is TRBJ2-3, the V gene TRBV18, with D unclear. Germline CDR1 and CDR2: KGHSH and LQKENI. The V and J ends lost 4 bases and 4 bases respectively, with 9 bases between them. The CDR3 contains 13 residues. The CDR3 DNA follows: TGTGCCAGCTCACGAATTCGCGCAGATACGCAGTATTTT. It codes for CASSRIRADTQYF. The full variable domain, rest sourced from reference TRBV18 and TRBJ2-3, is NAGVMQNPRHLVRRRGQEARLRCSPMKGHSHVYWYRQLPEEGLKFMVYLQKENIIDESGMPKERFSAEFPKEGPSILRIQQVVRGDSAAYFCASSRIRADTQYFGPGTRLTVL.

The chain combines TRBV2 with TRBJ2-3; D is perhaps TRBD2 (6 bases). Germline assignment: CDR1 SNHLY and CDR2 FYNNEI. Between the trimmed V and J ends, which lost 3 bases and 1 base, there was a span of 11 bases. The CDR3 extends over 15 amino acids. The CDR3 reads CASSEQGGRTDTQYF. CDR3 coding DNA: TGTGCCAGCAGTGAGCAGGGAGGCCGCACAGATACGCAGTATTTT.

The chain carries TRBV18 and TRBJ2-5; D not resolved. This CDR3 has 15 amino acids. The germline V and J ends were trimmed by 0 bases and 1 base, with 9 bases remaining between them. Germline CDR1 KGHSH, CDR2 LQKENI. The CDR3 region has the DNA TGTGCCAGCTCACCACCTAATACCGCCCAAGAGACCCAGTACTTC. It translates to CASSPPNTAQETQYF.

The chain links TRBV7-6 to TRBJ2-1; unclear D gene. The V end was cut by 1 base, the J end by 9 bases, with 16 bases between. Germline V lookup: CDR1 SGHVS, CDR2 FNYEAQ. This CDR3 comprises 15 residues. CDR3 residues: CASSLGVAGVGEQFF. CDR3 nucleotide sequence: TGTGCCAGCAGCTTAGGGGTAGCAGGAGTCGGTGAGCAGTTCTTC.

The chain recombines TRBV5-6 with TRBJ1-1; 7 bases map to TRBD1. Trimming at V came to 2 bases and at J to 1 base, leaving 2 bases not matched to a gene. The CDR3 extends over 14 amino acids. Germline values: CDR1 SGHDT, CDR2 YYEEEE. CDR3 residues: CASSLDRENTEAFF. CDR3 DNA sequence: TGTGCCAGCAGCTTAGACAGGGAGAACACTGAAGCTTTCTTT.

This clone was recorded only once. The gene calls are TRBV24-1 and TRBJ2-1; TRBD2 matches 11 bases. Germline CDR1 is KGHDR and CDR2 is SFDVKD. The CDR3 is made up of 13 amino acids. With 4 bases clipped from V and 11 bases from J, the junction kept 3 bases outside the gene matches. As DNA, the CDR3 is TGTGCCACCAGTGAGACTAGCGGGGACAAGCAGTTCTTC. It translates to CATSETSGDKQFF.

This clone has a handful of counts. CDR3 loop: CATSDLAARQFF. DNA for the CDR3: TGTGCCACCAGTGATTTGGCGGCCCGGCAGTTCTTC. The V call is TRBV24-1, the J call TRBJ2-1; D gene uncertain. The V end was cut by 0 bases, the J end by 12 bases, with 8 bases between. Germline-derived CDR1 and CDR2 are KGHDR and SFDVKD. The CDR3 runs 12 residues.

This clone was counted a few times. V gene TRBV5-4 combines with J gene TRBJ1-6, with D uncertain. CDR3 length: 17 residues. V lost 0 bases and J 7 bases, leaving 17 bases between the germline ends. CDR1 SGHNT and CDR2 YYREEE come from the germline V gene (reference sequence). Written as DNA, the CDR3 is TGTGCCAGCAGCTTGGGTGGTGGAGGGTCGAGGAATTCACCCCTCCACTTT. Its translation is CASSLGGGGSRNSPLHF.

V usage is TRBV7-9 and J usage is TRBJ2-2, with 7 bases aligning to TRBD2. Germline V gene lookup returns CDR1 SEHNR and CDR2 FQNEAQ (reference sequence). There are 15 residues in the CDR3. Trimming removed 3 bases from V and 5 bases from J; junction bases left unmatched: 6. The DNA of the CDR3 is TGTGCCAGCAGCTTTTGGGGCGGGGGAACCGGGGAGCTGTTTTTT. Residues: CASSFWGGGTGELFF.

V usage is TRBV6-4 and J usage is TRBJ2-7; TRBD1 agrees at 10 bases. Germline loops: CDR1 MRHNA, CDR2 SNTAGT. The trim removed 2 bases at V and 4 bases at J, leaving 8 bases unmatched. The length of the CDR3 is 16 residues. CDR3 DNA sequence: TGTGCCAGCAGTGACCCCCAGTGGACAGGGGGGTACGAGCAGTACTTC. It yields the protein CASSDPQWTGGYEQYF.

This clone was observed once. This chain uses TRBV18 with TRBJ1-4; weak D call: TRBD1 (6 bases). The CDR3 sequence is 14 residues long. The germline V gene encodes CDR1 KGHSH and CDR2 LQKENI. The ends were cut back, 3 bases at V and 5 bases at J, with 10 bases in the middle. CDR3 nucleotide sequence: TGTGCCAGCTCACCGACAGGCTTGAATGAAAAACTGTTTTTT. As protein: CASSPTGLNEKLFF.

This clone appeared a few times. Here the CDR3 reads CATSAALGSGIQYF. In DNA form, the CDR3 reads TGTGCCACCAGTGCCGCCCTTGGTAGCGGGATTCAGTATTTT. The chain recombines TRBV24-1 with TRBJ2-3, with TRBD2 matching 8 bases. CDR3 length: 14 amino acids. V dropped 5 bases and J dropped 12; count of bases not matched to a gene: 12. Germline V gene sequence: CDR1 KGHDR, CDR2 SFDVKD.

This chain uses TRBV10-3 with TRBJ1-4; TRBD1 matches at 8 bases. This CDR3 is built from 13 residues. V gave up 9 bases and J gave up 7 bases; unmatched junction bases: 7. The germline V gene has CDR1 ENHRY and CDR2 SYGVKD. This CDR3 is CAISRGLAEKLFF. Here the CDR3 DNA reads TGTGCCATAAGCAGGGGGCTTGCTGAAAAACTGTTTTTT.

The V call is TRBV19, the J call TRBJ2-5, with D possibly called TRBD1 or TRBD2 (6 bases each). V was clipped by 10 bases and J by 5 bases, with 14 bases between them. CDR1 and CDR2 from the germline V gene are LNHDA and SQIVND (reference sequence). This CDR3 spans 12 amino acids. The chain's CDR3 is CATRQAGETQYF. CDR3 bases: TGTGCCACCCGACAGGCGGGGGAGACCCAGTACTTC.

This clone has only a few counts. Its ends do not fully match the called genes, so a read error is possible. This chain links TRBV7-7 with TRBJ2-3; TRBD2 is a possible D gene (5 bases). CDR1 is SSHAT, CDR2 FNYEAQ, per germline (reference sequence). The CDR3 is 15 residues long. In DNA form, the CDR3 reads TGTGCTAGCAGCTTCGGGAATAGCGTCACAGATACGCAGTATTTT. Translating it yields CASSFGNSVTDTQYF. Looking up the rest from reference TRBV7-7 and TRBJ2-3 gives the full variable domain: GAGVSQSPRYKVTKRGQDVTLRCDPISSHATLYWYQQALGQGPEFLTYFNYEAQPDKSGLPSDRFSAERPEGSISTLTIQRTEQRDSAMYRCASSFGNSVTDTQYFGPGTRLTVL.

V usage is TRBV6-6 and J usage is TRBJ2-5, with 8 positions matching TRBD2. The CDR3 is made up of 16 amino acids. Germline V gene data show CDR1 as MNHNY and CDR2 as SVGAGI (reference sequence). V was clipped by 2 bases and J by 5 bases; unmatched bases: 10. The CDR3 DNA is TGTGCCAGCAGTTACGGGACTAGAGGTGGTTCGGAGACCCAGTACTTC. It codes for CASSYGTRGGSETQYF.

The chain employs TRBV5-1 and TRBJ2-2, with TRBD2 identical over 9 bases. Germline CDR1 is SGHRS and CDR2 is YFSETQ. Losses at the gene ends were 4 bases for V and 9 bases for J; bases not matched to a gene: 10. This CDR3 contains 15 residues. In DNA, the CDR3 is TGCGCCAGCAGCGTTAGCGGGGGACATTATCGGGAGCTGTTTTTT. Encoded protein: CASSVSGGHYRELFF.

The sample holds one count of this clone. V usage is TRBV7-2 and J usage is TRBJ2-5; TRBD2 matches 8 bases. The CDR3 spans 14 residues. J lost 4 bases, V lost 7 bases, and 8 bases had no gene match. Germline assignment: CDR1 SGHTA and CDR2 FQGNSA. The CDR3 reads CASTSGGARETQYF. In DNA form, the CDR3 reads TGTGCCAGCACCTCCGGGGGGGCGCGAGAGACCCAGTACTTC.